The clone carrying this T cell receptor (beta chain) was recorded once. Measured with immunoSEQ multiplex PCR; TCRdb has only the in-frame clones, and not every one. This table holds approximately 170,000 clones, roughly four fifths found once. These data come from a study of blood T cell repertoires in COVID-19. J was trimmed by 5 bases and V by 4 bases; bases with no gene match: 20. The CDR3 extends over 19 amino acids. Germline CDR1 and CDR2: MDHEN and SYDVKM. The receptor comes from a woman aged 65 to 85 with COVID-19, enrolled during active disease. V and J are TRBV28 and TRBJ2-5, with TRBD1 identical over 9 bases. What was sequenced was peripheral blood. The CDR3 coding sequence is TGTGCCAGCAGTTCGCTGGGGCGGGGACAGGGACTGTTAAGGGAGACCCAGTACTTC. Translated, it gives CASSSLGRGQGLLRETQYF.